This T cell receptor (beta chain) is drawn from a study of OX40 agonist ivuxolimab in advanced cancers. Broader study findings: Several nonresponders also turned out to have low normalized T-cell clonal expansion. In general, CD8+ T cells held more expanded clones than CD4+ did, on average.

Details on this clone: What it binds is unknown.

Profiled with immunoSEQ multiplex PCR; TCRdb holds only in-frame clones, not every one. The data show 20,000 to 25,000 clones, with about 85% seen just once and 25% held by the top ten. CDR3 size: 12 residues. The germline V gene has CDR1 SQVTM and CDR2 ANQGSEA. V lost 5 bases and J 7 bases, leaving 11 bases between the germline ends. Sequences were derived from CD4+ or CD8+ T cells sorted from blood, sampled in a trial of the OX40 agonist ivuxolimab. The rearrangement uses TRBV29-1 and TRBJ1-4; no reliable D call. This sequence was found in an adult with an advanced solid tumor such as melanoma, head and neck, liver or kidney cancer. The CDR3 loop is CSVSPRAEKLFF. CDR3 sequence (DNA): TGCAGCGTTAGTCCGAGGGCTGAAAAACTGTTTTTT.